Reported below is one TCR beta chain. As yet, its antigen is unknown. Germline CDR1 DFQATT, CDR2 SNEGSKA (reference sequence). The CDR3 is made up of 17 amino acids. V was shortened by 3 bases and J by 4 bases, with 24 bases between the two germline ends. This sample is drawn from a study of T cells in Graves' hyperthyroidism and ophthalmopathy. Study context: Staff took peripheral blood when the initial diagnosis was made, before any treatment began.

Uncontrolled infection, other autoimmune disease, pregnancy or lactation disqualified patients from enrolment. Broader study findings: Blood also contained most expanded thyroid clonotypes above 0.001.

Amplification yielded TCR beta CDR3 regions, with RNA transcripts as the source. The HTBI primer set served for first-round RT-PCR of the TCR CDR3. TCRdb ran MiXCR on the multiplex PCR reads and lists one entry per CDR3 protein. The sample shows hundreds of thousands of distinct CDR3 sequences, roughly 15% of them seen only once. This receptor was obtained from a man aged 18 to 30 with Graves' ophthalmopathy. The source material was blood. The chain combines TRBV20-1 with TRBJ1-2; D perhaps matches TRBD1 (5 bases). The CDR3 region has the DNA TGCAGTGCTAGCTTTCCTTCCACAGGACCACTTGGCTATGGCTACACCTTC. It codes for CSASFPSTGPLGYGYTF.